This T cell receptor (beta chain) was identified during a study of Graves' ophthalmopathy and Graves' hyperthyroidism. Notes on the study in general: Also, most clonotypes expanded in the thyroid above 0.001 frequency appeared in blood.

In its sample, this clonotype was seen many times. Antigen: not known. The sequenced template was RNA, covering the TCR beta CDR3 region. HTBI-primed RT-PCR formed the first round, and a multiplex PCR formed the second. TCRdb processed the multiplex PCR reads anew with MiXCR; each CDR3 protein has one entry. The table includes about 620,000 distinct CDR3 sequences, over 20% detected once. Germline V gene sequence: CDR1 SNHLY, CDR2 FYNNEI. The CDR3 extends over 13 amino acids. V lost 4 bases, J lost 3 bases, and 10 bases lay in between. Sequencing input: peripheral blood. The chain has TRBV2 and TRBJ2-7, with D possibly matching TRBD2 (5 bases). The sequence derives from a woman aged 18-29 years with stable Graves' hyperthyroidism. Some clones in this sample may be carry-over from other donors' samples. DNA for the CDR3: TGTGCCAGCAGTGCGGCCCGGGACTACGAGCAGTACTTC. This translates into CASSAARDYEQYF.